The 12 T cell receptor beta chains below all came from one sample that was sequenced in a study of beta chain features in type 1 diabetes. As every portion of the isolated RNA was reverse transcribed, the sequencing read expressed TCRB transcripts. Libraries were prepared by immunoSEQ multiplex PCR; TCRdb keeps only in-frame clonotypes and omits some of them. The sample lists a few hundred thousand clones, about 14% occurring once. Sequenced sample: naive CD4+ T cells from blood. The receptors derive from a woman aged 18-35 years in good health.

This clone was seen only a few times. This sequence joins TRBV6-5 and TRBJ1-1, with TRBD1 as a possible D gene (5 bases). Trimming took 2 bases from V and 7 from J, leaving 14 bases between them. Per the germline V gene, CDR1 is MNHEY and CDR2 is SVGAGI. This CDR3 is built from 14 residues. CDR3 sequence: CASSYGGGWGEAFF. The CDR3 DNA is TGTGCCAGCAGTTACGGCGGGGGATGGGGTGAAGCTTTCTTT.

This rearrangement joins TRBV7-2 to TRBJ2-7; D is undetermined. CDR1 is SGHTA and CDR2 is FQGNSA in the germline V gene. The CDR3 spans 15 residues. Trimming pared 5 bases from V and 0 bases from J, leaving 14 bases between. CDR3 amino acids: CASSPRTWSSYEQYF. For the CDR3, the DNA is TGTGCCAGCAGCCCCCGAACGTGGAGCTCCTACGAGCAGTACTTC. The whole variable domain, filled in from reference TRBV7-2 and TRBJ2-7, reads GAGVSQSPSNKVTEKGKDVELRCDPISGHTALYWYRQSLGQGLEFLIYFQGNSAPDKSGLPSDRFSAERTGGSVSTLTIQRTQQEDSAVYLCASSPRTWSSYEQYFGPGTRLTVT.

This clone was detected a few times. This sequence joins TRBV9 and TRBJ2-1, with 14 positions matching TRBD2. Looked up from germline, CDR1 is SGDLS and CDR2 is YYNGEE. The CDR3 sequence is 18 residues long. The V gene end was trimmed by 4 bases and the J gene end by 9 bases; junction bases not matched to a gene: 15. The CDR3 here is CASSLGLAGAKPGGEQFF. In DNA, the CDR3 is TGTGCCAGCAGCCTGGGACTAGCGGGAGCCAAGCCTGGCGGTGAGCAGTTCTTC.

The CDR3 DNA reads TGCGCCAGCAGCTTGGCCGGTCTAGCGGGAGAGGGTGAGCAGTTCTTC. It codes for CASSLAGLAGEGEQFF. V is TRBV5-1 and J is TRBJ2-1; 10 nucleotides align to TRBD2. The germline CDR1 and CDR2 sequences are SGHRS and YFSETQ. The ends lost 0 bases at V and 9 bases at J; junction bases unmatched: 9. The CDR3 runs to 16 residues.

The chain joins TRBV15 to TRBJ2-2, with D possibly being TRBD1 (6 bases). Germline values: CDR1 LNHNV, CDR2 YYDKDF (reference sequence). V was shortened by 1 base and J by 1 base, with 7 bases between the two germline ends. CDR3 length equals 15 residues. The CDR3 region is CATSRGTVNTGELFF. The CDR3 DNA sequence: TGTGCCACCAGCAGAGGGACAGTGAACACCGGGGAGCTGTTTTTT. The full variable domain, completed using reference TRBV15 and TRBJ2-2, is DAMVIQNPRYQVTQFGKPVTLSCSQTLNHNVMYWYQQKSSQAPKLLFHYYDKDFNNEADTPDNFQSRRPNTSFCFLDIRSPGLGDTAMYLCATSRGTVNTGELFFGEGSRLTVL.

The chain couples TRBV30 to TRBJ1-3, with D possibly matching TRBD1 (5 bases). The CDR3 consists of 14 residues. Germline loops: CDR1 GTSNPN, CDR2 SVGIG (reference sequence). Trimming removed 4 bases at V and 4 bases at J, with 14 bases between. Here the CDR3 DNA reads TGTGCCTGGACCGACACCGGGGGGGGAAACACCATATATTTT. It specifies CAWTDTGGGNTIYF. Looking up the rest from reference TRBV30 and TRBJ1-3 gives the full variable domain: SQTIHQWPATLVQPVGSPLSLECTVEGTSNPNLYWYRQAAGRGLQLLFYSVGIGQISSEVPQNLSASRPQDRQFILSSKKLLLSDSGFYLCAWTDTGGGNTIYFGEGSWLTVV.

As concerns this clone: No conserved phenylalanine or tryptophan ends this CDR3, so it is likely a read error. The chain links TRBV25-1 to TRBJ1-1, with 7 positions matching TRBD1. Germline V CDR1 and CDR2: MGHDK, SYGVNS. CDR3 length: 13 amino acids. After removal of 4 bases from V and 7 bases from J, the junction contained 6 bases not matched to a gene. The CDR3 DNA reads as TGTGCCAGCAGTGGCACAGGGGCCTATGAAGCTTTCCTT. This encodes CASSGTGAYEAFL.

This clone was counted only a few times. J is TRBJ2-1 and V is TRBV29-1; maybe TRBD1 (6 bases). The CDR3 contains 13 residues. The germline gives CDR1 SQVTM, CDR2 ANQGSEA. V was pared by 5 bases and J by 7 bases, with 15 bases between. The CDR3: CSVQGRGANEQFF. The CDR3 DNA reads TGCAGCGTTCAGGGCAGGGGCGCAAATGAGCAGTTCTTC.

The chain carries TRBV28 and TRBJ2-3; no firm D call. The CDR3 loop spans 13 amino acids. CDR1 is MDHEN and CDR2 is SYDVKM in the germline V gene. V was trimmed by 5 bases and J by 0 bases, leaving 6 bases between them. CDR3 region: CASSPPSTDTQYF. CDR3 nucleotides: TGTGCCAGCAGTCCCCCTAGCACAGATACGCAGTATTTT.

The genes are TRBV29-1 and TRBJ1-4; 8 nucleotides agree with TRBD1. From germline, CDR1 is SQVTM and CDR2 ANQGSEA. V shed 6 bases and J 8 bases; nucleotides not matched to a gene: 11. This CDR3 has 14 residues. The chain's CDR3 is CSVGETGVPEKLFF. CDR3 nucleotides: TGCAGCGTGGGAGAGACAGGGGTCCCCGAAAAACTGTTTTTT. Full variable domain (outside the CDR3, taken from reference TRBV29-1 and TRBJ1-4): SAVISQKPSRDICQRGTSLTIQCQVDSQVTMMFWYRQQPGQSLTLIATANQGSEATYESGFVIDKFPISRPNLTFSTLTVSNMSPEDSSIYLCSVGETGVPEKLFFGSGTQLSVL.

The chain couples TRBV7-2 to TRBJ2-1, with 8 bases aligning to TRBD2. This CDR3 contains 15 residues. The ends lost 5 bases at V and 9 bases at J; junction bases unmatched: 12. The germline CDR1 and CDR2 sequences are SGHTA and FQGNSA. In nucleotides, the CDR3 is TGTGCCAGCAGCCTTAGTAGCGGGGTTGGTGCTGAGCAGTTCTTC. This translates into CASSLSSGVGAEQFF.

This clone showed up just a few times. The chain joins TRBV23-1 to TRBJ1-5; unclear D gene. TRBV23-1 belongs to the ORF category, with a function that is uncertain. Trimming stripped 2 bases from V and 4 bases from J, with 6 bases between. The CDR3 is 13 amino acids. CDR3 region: CASSQRGNQPQHF. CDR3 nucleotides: TGCGCCAGCAGTCAACGGGGAAATCAGCCCCAGCATTTT.